A single sample is the source of the 9 T cell receptor beta chains below, sequenced in a study of cytomegalovirus exposure and HLA in healthy donors. Some clones are missing from TCRdb's copy, which holds only in-frame ones; the method was immunoSEQ multiplex PCR. The profile shows around 200,000 clones, 80% to 85% of them singletons. Material for sequencing was PBMCs. The origin of the receptors is a woman aged 18-29 years in good health and CMV-seropositive.

For this clone: This may be a read error, as it is one base from a much larger clone. For the CDR3, the DNA is TGTGCCAGCAGCCTACAGGGGAACACTGAAGCTTTCTTT. It specifies CASSLQGNTEAFF. The chain employs TRBV5-4 and TRBJ1-1, with a possible D match to TRBD1 (6 bases). This CDR3 is built from 13 residues. V dropped 4 bases and J dropped 1 base, with 8 bases sitting between them. Germline values: CDR1 SGHNT, CDR2 YYREEE (reference sequence). Combining the CDR3 with reference TRBV5-4 and TRBJ1-1 gives the whole variable domain ETGVTQSPTHLIKTRGQQVTLRCSSQSGHNTVSWYQQALGQGPQFIFQYYREEENGRGNFPPRFSGLQFPNYSSELNVNALELDDSALYLCASSLQGNTEAFFGQGTRLTVV.

The chain combines TRBV4-1 with TRBJ2-1; D possibly corresponds to TRBD1 (6 bases). The CDR3 consists of 16 residues. CDR1 and CDR2 (germline): MGHRA, YSYEKL. The V end was cut by 0 bases, the J end by 2 bases, with 11 bases between. The CDR3 nucleotides read TGCGCCAGCAGCCAAGATCCGGACAGTCCCTACAATGAGCAGTTCTTC. This encodes CASSQDPDSPYNEQFF.

This clone was picked up a small number of times. The chain has TRBV14 and TRBJ1-6; D is ambiguous. Trimming stripped 5 bases from V and 5 bases from J, with 10 bases between. This CDR3 contains 14 residues. CDR1 is SGHDN, CDR2 FVKESK, per germline. The DNA of the CDR3 is TGTGCCAGCAGCGATGACGGGAATAATTCACCCCTCCACTTT. It is translated as CASSDDGNNSPLHF.

The V gene is TRBV28, the J gene TRBJ2-5; perhaps TRBD1 as D (5 bases). CDR1 and CDR2 (germline): MDHEN, SYDVKM. The CDR3 is 14 residues long. Trimming cost V 9 bases and J 5 bases, with 19 bases left between them. The CDR3 protein is CASVSERTTETQYF. CDR3 nucleotides: TGTGCCAGTGTTTCGGAAAGGACAACCGAGACCCAGTACTTC.

The rearrangement links TRBV10-3 to TRBJ2-7; 7 positions match TRBD1. Germline CDR1 ENHRY, CDR2 SYGVKD. The CDR3 covers 14 residues. V shed 8 bases, J shed 0 bases, and the junction held 7 bases outside the gene matches. CDR3 in amino acids: CAISGQESSYEQYF. The CDR3 DNA sequence: TGTGCCATCTCCGGACAGGAGAGCTCCTACGAGCAGTACTTC.

The gene calls are TRBV19 and TRBJ1-2; maybe TRBD1 (5 bases). This CDR3 region has 18 residues. The V gene lost 3 bases and the J gene lost 3 bases, with 23 bases spanning the gap. CDR1 and CDR2 (germline): LNHDA, SQIVND (reference sequence). The CDR3, as DNA: TGTGCCAGTAGTATGGCCCCGGGACGGCGGGGAGCGGACTATGGCTACACCTTC. Protein: CASSMAPGRRGADYGYTF. Variable domain in full (rest from reference TRBV19 and TRBJ1-2): DGGITQSPKYLFRKEGQNVTLSCEQNLNHDAMYWYRQDPGQGLRLIYYSQIVNDFQKGDIAEGYSVSREKKESFPLTVTSAQKNPTAFYLCASSMAPGRRGADYGYTFGSGTRLTVV.

The chain recombines TRBV7-9 with TRBJ2-1; no firm D call. V was clipped by 5 bases and J by 0 bases, with 14 bases between them. The CDR3 length is 16 residues. CDR1 SEHNR and CDR2 FQNEAQ come from the germline V gene (reference sequence). The CDR3 loop reads CASSPSLRSSYNEQFF. CDR3 bases: TGTGCCAGCAGCCCCTCTCTGCGAAGCTCCTACAATGAGCAGTTCTTC.

The chain carries TRBV27 and TRBJ1-2; possible D gene TRBD1, 6 bases. The CDR3 is made up of 13 amino acids. CDR1 MNHEY and CDR2 SMNVEV come from the germline V gene (reference sequence). Between the trimmed V and J ends, which lost 2 bases and 6 bases, there was a span of 10 bases. The CDR3 DNA sequence: TGTGCCAGCAGTTTAACAGGGATGGATGGCTACACCTTC. This encodes CASSLTGMDGYTF.

The sample holds one count of this clone. V gene TRBV10-1 combines with J gene TRBJ2-7; TRBD1 agrees at 7 bases. Germline-derived CDR1 and CDR2 are WNHNN and SYGVQD (reference sequence). The V and J ends lost 6 bases and 4 bases, in that order; junction bases with no gene match: 12. This CDR3 spans 15 amino acids. The CDR3: CASRGRQGSLYEQYF. CDR3 coding DNA: TGCGCCAGCAGGGGTCGACAGGGTTCTCTATACGAGCAGTACTTC.